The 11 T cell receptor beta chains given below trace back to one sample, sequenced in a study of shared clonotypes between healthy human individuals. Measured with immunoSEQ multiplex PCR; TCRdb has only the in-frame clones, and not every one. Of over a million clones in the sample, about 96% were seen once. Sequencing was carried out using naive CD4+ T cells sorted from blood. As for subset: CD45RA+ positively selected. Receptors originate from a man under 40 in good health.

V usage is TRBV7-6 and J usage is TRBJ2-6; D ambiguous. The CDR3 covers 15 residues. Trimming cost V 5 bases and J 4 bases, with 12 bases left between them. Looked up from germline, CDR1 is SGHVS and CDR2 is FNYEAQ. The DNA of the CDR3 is TGTGCCAGCAGCCTTCTACCTGACGGGGCCAACGTCCTGACTTTC. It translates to CASSLLPDGANVLTF.

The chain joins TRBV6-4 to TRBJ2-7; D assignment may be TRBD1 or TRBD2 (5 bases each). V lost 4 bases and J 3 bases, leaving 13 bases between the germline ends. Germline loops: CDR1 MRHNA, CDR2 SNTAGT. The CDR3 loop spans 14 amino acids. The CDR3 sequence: CASSVDRLYYEQYF. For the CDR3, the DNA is TGTGCCAGCAGTGTCGACAGACTATACTACGAGCAGTACTTC.

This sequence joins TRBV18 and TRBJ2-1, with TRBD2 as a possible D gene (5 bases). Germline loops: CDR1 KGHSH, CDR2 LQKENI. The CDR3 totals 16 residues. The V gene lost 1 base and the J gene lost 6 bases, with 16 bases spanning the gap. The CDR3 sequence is CASSPLRAGSGNEQFF. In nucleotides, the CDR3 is TGTGCCAGCTCACCACTGCGGGCCGGTTCTGGCAATGAGCAGTTCTTC.

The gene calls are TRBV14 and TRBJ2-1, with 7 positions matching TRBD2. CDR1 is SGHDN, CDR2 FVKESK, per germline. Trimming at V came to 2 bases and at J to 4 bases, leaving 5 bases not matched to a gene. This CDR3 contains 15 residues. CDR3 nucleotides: TGTGCCAGCAGCCAAATACAGCGGGGATACAATGAGCAGTTCTTC. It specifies CASSQIQRGYNEQFF. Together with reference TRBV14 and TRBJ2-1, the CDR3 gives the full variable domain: EAGVTQFPSHSVIEKGQTVTLRCDPISGHDNLYWYRRVMGKEIKFLLHFVKESKQDESGMPNNRFLAERTGGTYSTLKVQPAELEDSGVYFCASSQIQRGYNEQFFGPGTRLTVL.

The DNA for the CDR3 is TGTGCCAGCAGCAATGATCATACTCTAGTGACCGGGGAGCTGTTTTTT. Protein: CASSNDHTLVTGELFF. V gene TRBV9 combines with J gene TRBJ2-2; D is ambiguous. The V end was cut by 4 bases, the J end by 5 bases, with 18 bases between. In germline, CDR1 is SGDLS, CDR2 YYNGEE. This CDR3 is 16 amino acids long.

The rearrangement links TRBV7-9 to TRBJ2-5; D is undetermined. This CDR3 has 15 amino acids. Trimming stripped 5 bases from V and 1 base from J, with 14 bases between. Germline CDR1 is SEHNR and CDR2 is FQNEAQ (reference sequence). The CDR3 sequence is CASSPKRVPQETQYF. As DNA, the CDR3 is TGTGCCAGCAGCCCAAAACGGGTCCCCCAAGAGACCCAGTACTTC.

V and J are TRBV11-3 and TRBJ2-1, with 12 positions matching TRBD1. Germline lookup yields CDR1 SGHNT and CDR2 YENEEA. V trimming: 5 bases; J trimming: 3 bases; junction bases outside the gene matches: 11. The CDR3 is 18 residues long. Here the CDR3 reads CASSPSPGQGALYNEQFF. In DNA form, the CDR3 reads TGTGCCAGCAGCCCCTCTCCGGGACAGGGGGCCCTCTACAATGAGCAGTTCTTC.

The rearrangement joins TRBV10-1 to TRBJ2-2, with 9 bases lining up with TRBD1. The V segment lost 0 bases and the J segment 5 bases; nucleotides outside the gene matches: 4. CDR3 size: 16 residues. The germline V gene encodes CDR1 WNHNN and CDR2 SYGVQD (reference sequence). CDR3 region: CASSESRGQGTGELFF. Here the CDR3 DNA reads TGCGCCAGCAGTGAGTCGAGGGGACAGGGTACCGGGGAGCTGTTTTTT.

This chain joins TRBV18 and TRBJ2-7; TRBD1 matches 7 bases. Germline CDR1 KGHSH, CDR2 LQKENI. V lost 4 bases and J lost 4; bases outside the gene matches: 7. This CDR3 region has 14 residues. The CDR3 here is CASSLRGLQYEQYF. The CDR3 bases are TGTGCCAGCTCACTCAGGGGGTTGCAGTACGAGCAGTACTTC.

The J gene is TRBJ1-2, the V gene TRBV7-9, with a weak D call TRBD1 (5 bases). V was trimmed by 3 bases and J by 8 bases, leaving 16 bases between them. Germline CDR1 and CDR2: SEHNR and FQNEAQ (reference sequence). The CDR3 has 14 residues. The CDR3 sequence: CASSFGLGPRGYTF. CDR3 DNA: TGTGCCAGCAGCTTCGGGTTGGGACCGAGGGGCTACACCTTC.

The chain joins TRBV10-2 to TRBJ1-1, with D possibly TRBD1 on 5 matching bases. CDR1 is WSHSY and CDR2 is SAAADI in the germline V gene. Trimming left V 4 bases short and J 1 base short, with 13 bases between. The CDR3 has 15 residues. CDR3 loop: CASSVSLGPNTEAFF. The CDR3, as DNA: TGCGCCAGCAGTGTATCCCTGGGACCGAACACTGAAGCTTTCTTT.